This T cell receptor beta chain originates from a study of T cells in localized non-small cell lung cancer. V lost 4 bases to trimming and J lost 0 bases; unmatched junction nucleotides: 5. Per the germline V gene, CDR1 is SGHNT and CDR2 is YENEEA. This CDR3 has 16 residues. This table comes from immunoSEQ multiplex PCR, and its TCRdb copy is limited to in-frame clones, with some not included. The sample yields about 1,800 clones, 20% to 30% seen once. This clone was seen a few times. Source: normal lung tissue next to the tumor, taken before any cancer treatment. The receptor was derived from a male donor at least 60 years old with stage II lung adenocarcinoma. The rearrangement uses TRBV11-3 and TRBJ2-1; TRBD2 matches at 8 bases. The CDR3 is CASSSNSGSSYNEQFF. The CDR3, as DNA: TGTGCCAGCAGCTCAAACAGCGGGAGCTCCTACAATGAGCAGTTCTTC.